These T cell receptor beta chains were read from a single sample in a study of lymphopenia after photon versus proton radiotherapy. TCRdb's table, derived via immunoSEQ multiplex PCR, lists solely in-frame clones and lacks some. The sample shows more than 70,000 clones, over 70% of them seen only once. The sequenced sample was peripheral blood, obtained from a patient treated with proton-based radiotherapy. The receptors here all came from a man between 60 and 70 years old with pancreatic cancer. CDR3s include the opening cysteine and the closing phenylalanine or tryptophan. The D gene is left open where the match is weak. Part of the rows lack a size; the others show once, few, many or a class for expanded clones.

size	V	J	D	CDR3	DNA
few	TRBV7-2	TRBJ2-4	NA	CASSLGTPRDIQYF	TGTGCCAGCAGCTTAGGGACCCCACGTGACATTCAGTACTTC
NA	TRBV30	TRBJ2-5	NA	CAWKSGQQKETQYF	TGTGCCTGGAAATCGGGGCAGCAAAAAGAGACCCAGTACTTC
NA	TRBV7-2	TRBJ2-7	NA	CASSLAGSRREQYF	TGTGCCAGCAGCTTAGCCGGGTCACGCCGCGAGCAGTACTTC
NA	TRBV11-2	TRBJ1-4	TRBD1	CASSRGQGHEKLFF	TGTGCCAGCAGCAGGGGGCAGGGGCACGAAAAACTGTTTTTT
NA	TRBV5-8	TRBJ2-7	NA	CASSLRGLGYEQYF	TGTGCCAGCAGCTTGCGTGGGCTAGGCTACGAGCAGTACTTC
NA	TRBV7-3	TRBJ2-1	NA	CASSPQGAGGWGEQFF	TGTGCCAGCAGCCCCCAGGGGGCGGGAGGATGGGGTGAGCAGTTCTTC
NA	TRBV28	TRBJ2-1	TRBD1	CASSWDSSYNEQFF	TGTGCCAGCAGCTGGGACAGCTCCTACAATGAGCAGTTCTTC
once	TRBV30	TRBJ2-7	TRBD2	CAWSKGGPYEQYF	TGTGCCTGGAGTAAGGGAGGGCCCTACGAGCAGTACTTC
NA	TRBV5-1	TRBJ2-4	TRBD2	CASSPPGGSGRDIQYF	TGCGCCAGCAGCCCACCCGGAGGTAGCGGGAGAGACATTCAGTACTTC
NA	TRBV6-5	TRBJ2-7	NA	CASSNQRAGGLEQYF	TGTGCCAGCAGCAACCAGAGGGCAGGAGGCCTCGAGCAGTACTTC
NA	TRBV27	TRBJ2-3	TRBD2	CASSLLVVPGLVDTQYF	TGTGCCAGCAGTTTATTGGTAGTACCGGGACTAGTAGATACGCAGTATTTT
once	TRBV30	TRBJ1-1	NA	CAWSVGNYVEAFF	TGTGCCTGGAGTGTAGGAAATTATGTTGAAGCTTTCTTT
NA	TRBV7-9	TRBJ2-1	NA	CASSLSLEQFF	TGTGCCAGCAGTTTAAGCCTTGAGCAGTTCTTC
NA	TRBV11-2	TRBJ1-5	TRBD1	CASSYDRGSQPQHF	TGTGCCAGCAGCTACGACAGGGGGTCTCAGCCCCAGCATTTT
NA	TRBV27	TRBJ2-1	TRBD2	CASSLSLFAPRTSGLNEQFF	TGTGCCAGCAGTTTATCTCTTTTTGCTCCCCGGACTAGCGGGCTCAATGAGCAGTTCTTC
NA	TRBV19	TRBJ1-5	NA	CASSPGTGLINQPQHF	TGTGCCAGTAGCCCTGGAACAGGACTTATCAATCAGCCCCAGCATTTT
NA	TRBV5-6	TRBJ2-1	NA	CASSFTDSLNEQFF	TGTGCCAGCAGCTTCACGGACAGTCTAAATGAGCAGTTCTTC
few	TRBV7-9	TRBJ1-5	NA	CASSLAVAGGGPQHF	TGTGCCAGCAGCTTAGCAGTGGCAGGCGGAGGGCCCCAGCATTTT
NA	TRBV7-9	TRBJ2-1	TRBD1	CASSFRGLTYNEQFF	TGTGCCAGCAGCTTCAGGGGGCTAACCTACAATGAGCAGTTCTTC
NA	TRBV9	TRBJ2-2	TRBD1	CASRADRETGELFF	TGTGCCAGCAGGGCGGACAGGGAAACCGGGGAGCTGTTTTTT
NA	TRBV7-2	TRBJ1-4	TRBD1	CASSLGDRREKLFF	TGTGCCAGCAGCTTAGGGGACAGGCGTGAAAAACTGTTTTTT
NA	TRBV9	TRBJ1-1	NA	CASSVRAGSEAFF	TGTGCCAGCAGCGTCCGTGCGGGGTCTGAAGCTTTCTTT
NA	TRBV19	TRBJ1-5	NA	CASSITGNQPQHF	TGTGCCAGTAGTATAACGGGCAATCAGCCCCAGCATTTT
NA	TRBV7-9	TRBJ2-5	TRBD1	CASSSLPGQGKETQYF	TGTGCCAGCAGCTCGCTCCCGGGACAGGGTAAAGAGACCCAGTACTTC
NA	TRBV5-1	TRBJ2-3	NA	CASSPPQGSTDTQYF	TGCGCCAGCAGCCCCCCCCAGGGATCCACAGATACGCAGTATTTT
NA	TRBV5-8	TRBJ2-7	TRBD2	CASSFFLSRGEDYEQYF	TGTGCCAGCAGCTTTTTCCTGTCGCGGGGGGAAGACTACGAGCAGTACTTC
NA	TRBV5-6	TRBJ1-2	NA	CASSFDSNGYTF	TGTGCCAGCAGTTTTGATTCAAATGGCTACACCTTC
few	TRBV4-2	TRBJ1-2	NA	CASSQDRGDYYGYTF	TGTGCCAGCAGCCAAGATCGAGGAGATTACTATGGCTACACCTTC
many	TRBV10-3	TRBJ2-7	TRBD2	CAISEGLAGEQYF	TGTGCCATCAGTGAGGGACTAGCTGGCGAGCAGTACTTC
NA	TRBV7-2	TRBJ2-3	NA	CASSQLPHNTDTQYF	TGTGCCAGCAGCCAATTGCCCCACAATACAGATACGCAGTATTTT
NA	TRBV21-1	TRBJ2-2	NA	CASRTTRGDSTSPDTGELFF	TGTGCCAGCAGGACGACCAGGGGGGACAGCACCTCGCCTGACACCGGGGAGCTGTTTTTT
once	TRBV27	TRBJ1-2	TRBD1	CASSFWPGGRGYTF	TGTGCCAGCAGTTTTTGGCCAGGGGGTCGCGGCTACACCTTC
NA	TRBV7-2	TRBJ1-1	NA	CASSPVPGKAFF	TGTGCCAGCAGCCCTGTTCCAGGGAAAGCTTTCTTT
NA	TRBV19	TRBJ2-7	NA	CASSGSLLSDEQYF	TGTGCCAGTAGCGGGTCCCTTCTGAGCGACGAGCAGTACTTC
NA	TRBV19	TRBJ2-7	NA	CASSIDFGSEQYF	TGTGCCAGTAGTATAGATTTCGGGAGCGAGCAGTACTTC
few	TRBV28	TRBJ1-1	NA	CASSFPQSQSYTEAFF	TGTGCCAGCAGTTTCCCACAGTCACAGTCATACACTGAAGCTTTCTTT
NA	TRBV5-4	TRBJ2-1	NA	CASSTFSGEQFF	TGTGCCAGCAGCACCTTTTCGGGTGAGCAGTTCTTC
NA	TRBV12-5	TRBJ1-5	NA	CASGGQTPQHF	TGTGCTAGTGGGGGGCAGACGCCCCAGCATTTT
NA	TRBV2	TRBJ2-2	TRBD2	CASRTSAVNTGELFF	TGTGCCAGTCGGACTAGCGCTGTAAACACCGGGGAGCTGTTTTTT
few	TRBV29-1	TRBJ2-7	NA	CSVEVASPRGGEQYF	TGCAGCGTTGAAGTGGCAAGCCCCCGAGGGGGCGAGCAGTACTTC
NA	TRBV10-3	TRBJ1-1	NA	CATGQEVNTEAFF	TGTGCCACCGGGCAGGAGGTGAACACTGAAGCTTTCTTT
once	TRBV28	TRBJ1-5	NA	CASSPSGRGDNQPQHF	TGTGCCAGCAGTCCCTCTGGCAGGGGAGACAATCAGCCCCAGCATTTT
NA	TRBV2	TRBJ2-3	TRBD1	CASRGGTGNSGTQYF	TGTGCCAGCAGGGGGGGGACAGGGAACTCCGGTACGCAGTATTTT
NA	TRBV30	TRBJ1-1	NA	CAWSHGPEAFF	TGTGCCTGGAGTCATGGGCCTGAAGCTTTCTTT
NA	TRBV6-5	TRBJ2-2	NA	CASSDRGTGELFF	TGTGCCAGCAGCGACCGGGGCACCGGGGAGCTGTTTTTT
NA	TRBV5-6	TRBJ1-5	TRBD1	CASSRGQGAKNQPQHF	TGTGCCAGCAGCCGTGGACAGGGGGCTAAAAATCAGCCCCAGCATTTT
NA	TRBV5-8	TRBJ2-2	TRBD2	CASSLQRLAGVNTGELFF	TGTGCCAGCAGCCTCCAGAGACTAGCGGGAGTGAACACCGGGGAGCTGTTTTTT
NA	TRBV20-1	TRBJ2-1	NA	CSASSGVSGFF	TGCAGTGCTAGCAGCGGCGTATCGGGGTTCTTC
NA	TRBV5-1	TRBJ2-1	TRBD2	CASSLVGTSGNEQFF	TGCGCCAGCAGCTTGGTAGGGACTAGCGGCAATGAGCAGTTCTTC
NA	TRBV25-1	TRBJ2-7	TRBD1	CASSKTGDTYEQYF	TGTGCCAGCAGTAAGACAGGGGATACCTACGAGCAGTACTTC
NA	TRBV27	TRBJ1-2	TRBD1	CASSSAGDRGLGYTF	TGTGCCAGCAGTTCTGCGGGAGACAGGGGGCTTGGCTACACCTTC
NA	TRBV7-9	TRBJ2-5	NA	CASRTGVQETQYF	TGTGCCAGCAGGACTGGGGTCCAAGAGACCCAGTACTTC
few	TRBV9	TRBJ2-4	NA	CASSVDMSRQNIQYF	TGTGCCAGCAGCGTAGATATGTCCCGACAAAACATTCAGTACTTC
NA	TRBV5-1	TRBJ2-7	NA	CASSLIPQDSRGDEQYF	TGCGCCAGCAGCTTGATCCCCCAGGACAGCCGGGGGGACGAGCAGTACTTC
NA	TRBV30	TRBJ2-3	NA	CAWIGPGRTSSTDTQYF	TGTGCCTGGATTGGGCCAGGCAGAACCTCTAGCACAGATACGCAGTATTTT